This entry describes one TCR beta chain. Its antigen is not yet known. No base-level quality is on record; no much larger clone is a single base apart. The collaborating institutions used their own protocols to collect whole blood in K2EDTA tubes. For TCRbeta analysis, collaborators shipped samples as frozen whole blood, isolated PBMCs, or DNA extracted from either of those sample types. The entry originates in a study of blood T cell repertoires in COVID-19 (dated by TCRdb to the early 2020s). With regard to the full study: Samples from collaborators originated in the United States, Italy and Spain and spanned both the acute and convalescent phases of COVID-19. The prospective study material was composed of cDNA or gDNA derived from T cells, B-cell-depleted T cells, or PBMCs. Subjects who had been exposed to COVID-19, were actively infected with it, or had recovered from it provided the deeply sampled blood TCRbeta repertoires that made up the dataset. The repertoires were released in a freely available public database intended as a resource for research on the immune response to SARS-CoV-2. The samples were drawn from two sources: the first 160 participants of the ongoing ImmuneRACE study, and 1,000 to 1,500 subjects contributed by 6 global collaborators. The sample metadata nearly always contained a de-identified subject ID, COVID-19 status, age in years and sex. HLA class I and class II types, where available, came from metadata supplied by the sample provider rather than from assay-based typing.

The germline V and J ends show losses of 4 bases and 4 bases respectively, and no gene match explains 6 bases of the junction. The CDR3 covers 15 residues, taking in both the cysteine and the phenylalanine. Of the read, only the CDR3 DNA is kept; its 45 bases are in frame from base 1. CDR1 SSHAT and CDR2 FNYEAQ were looked up in the germline V gene (reference sequence). The immunoSEQ Assay, a bias-controlled multiplex PCR, was used to amplify TCRbeta CDR3 regions from genomic DNA. In the source study's methods: The number of nucleated cells in each sample was estimated from the amplification of reference gene primers within the assay. Sequence reads were collapsed and filtered to measure the absolute abundance of every unique TCRbeta CDR3 rearrangement. For each sample, productive Simpson clonality was calculated by taking the square root of Simpson's diversity index across productive rearrangements. TCRdb obtained this table from immuneACCESS and retained in-frame rearrangements with V and J assigned. These tables miss some clones; where compared with another copy, unresolved V genes account for less than half of the shortfall, and the remainder is unexplained. That table is the source of V, J and clone size, and D and trimming were worked out from the DNA. The sample table lists over 35,000 clones, under 95% of them with a count of one. The ten largest clones capture 15% to 20% of the sample.

Study-wide findings and limitations: The amount of clinical and demographic metadata varied by source and participant and was provided uncurated.

Specimen: peripheral blood. This clonotype was obtained from a man aged 70 or older with active COVID-19. The chain couples TRBV7-7 to TRBJ2-2; the central 7 bases match TRBD1. The nucleotide sequence is TGTGCCAGCAGCTCTACAGGGGCTGGCACCGGGGAGCTGTTTTTT. Translated, this is CASSSTGAGTGELFF.